A selection of T cell receptor beta chains follows, all from one sample in a study of cytomegalovirus exposure and HLA in healthy donors. Sequencing was performed with immunoSEQ multiplex PCR; in TCRdb, only in-frame clones are kept and a portion is missing. Here the sample spans some 180,000 clones, roughly 88% being singletons. Specimen: PBMCs. The receptors shown here come from a girl aged 2 to 9 in good health and CMV-seropositive. The CDR3 runs from the conserved cysteine through the conserved F or W. D genes are given only for firm matches. The size of a clone is reported for some rows only, either as once, few or many, or as a class for expanded clones.

v_gene	abundance	j_gene	len	d_gene	CDR3nt	CDR3aa
TRBV5-1	-	TRBJ2-2	15	-	TGCGCCAGCAGCTTGGTAACAGCCGGAACCGGGGAGCTGTTTTTT	CASSLVTAGTGELFF
TRBV6-1	-	TRBJ1-2	14	TRBD1	TGTGCCAGCATACTTGGACAGGGGTTGTATGGCTACACCTTC	CASILGQGLYGYTF
TRBV10-1	-	TRBJ2-7	15	TRBD1	TGCGCCAGCAGTGGGTCGAACAGGGGGAACTACGAGCAGTACTTC	CASSGSNRGNYEQYF
TRBV5-1	-	TRBJ2-1	14	-	TGCGCCAGCAGCTTGGCCGGGGTGGGAAATGAGCAGTTCTTC	CASSLAGVGNEQFF
TRBV4-2	few	TRBJ1-2	16	-	TGTGCCAGCAGCCAAGATAACGGCAGGGTGCACTATGGCTACACCTTC	CASSQDNGRVHYGYTF
TRBV11-2	-	TRBJ1-1	12	-	TGTGCCAGCAGCTTAGGAGACACTGAAGCTTTCTTT	CASSLGDTEAFF
TRBV11-3	-	TRBJ2-3	15	TRBD2	TGTGCCAGCAGCTTAGGCGGACTAGCACGAGATACGCAGTATTTT	CASSLGGLARDTQYF
TRBV19	-	TRBJ1-1	10	TRBD1	TGTGCCGGAGACAGGGGCTGGACTTTCTTT	CAGDRGWTFF
TRBV4-1	-	TRBJ1-3	19	TRBD1	TGCGCCAGCAGCCAAGAGGGGGGACAGGGCTCACGCTCTGGAAACACCATATATTTT	CASSQEGGQGSRSGNTIYF
TRBV29-1	-	TRBJ2-1	14	TRBD2	TGCAGCGTCGGAGCGGGGGGAATCTACAATGAGCAGTTCTTC	CSVGAGGIYNEQFF
TRBV5-1	-	TRBJ2-1	14	-	TGCGCCAGCAGCTTGGGCCGGACTCACAATGAGCAGTTCTTC	CASSLGRTHNEQFF
TRBV19	-	TRBJ1-2	16	TRBD1	TGTGCCAGTAGTATTCACGGACAGGTCCTGTTCTATGGCTACACCTTC	CASSIHGQVLFYGYTF
TRBV4-1	-	TRBJ2-3	17	-	TGCGCCAGCAGCCAAGCGAGAGGGGGTTTCGCAACAGATACGCAGTATTTT	CASSQARGGFATDTQYF
TRBV7-9	-	TRBJ1-1	13	TRBD1	TGTGCCAGCAGCTTTGGGACAGGGGGCGCAGCTTTCTTT	CASSFGTGGAAFF
TRBV19	-	TRBJ1-1	15	-	TGTGCCAGTAGCAGACGAACAGGGTTGGGCACTGAAGCTTTCTTT	CASSRRTGLGTEAFF
TRBV4-1	few	TRBJ1-2	15	-	TGCGCCAGCAGCCCTCAGGGTGTATCGAACTATGGCTACACCTTC	CASSPQGVSNYGYTF
TRBV4-2	few	TRBJ1-1	13	-	TGTGCCAGCAGCCAAGGCAGGGTAGCTGAAGCTTTCTTT	CASSQGRVAEAFF
TRBV19	-	TRBJ1-5	16	-	TGTGCCAGTAGTGCTAGCAGCGGCCTCGGCAATCAGCCCCAGCATTTT	CASSASSGLGNQPQHF
TRBV5-1	once	TRBJ2-5	13	-	TGCGCCAGCAGCGGCCAGGGACAAGAGACCCAGTACTTC	CASSGQGQETQYF
TRBV7-9	-	TRBJ1-4	19	-	TGTGCCAGCAGCTTAGGGGGCCAGTCTGGGGTTGGAACTAATGAAAAACTGTTTTTT	CASSLGGQSGVGTNEKLFF
TRBV19	-	TRBJ2-7	14	TRBD1	TGTGCCAGTAGCGCAGGGGGCGCCTCCTACGAGCAGTACTTC	CASSAGGASYEQYF
TRBV11-3	-	TRBJ2-1	13	-	TGTGCCAGCAGTTCTCAGACCTACAATGAGCAGTTCTTC	CASSSQTYNEQFF
TRBV30	-	TRBJ2-7	14	-	TGTGCCTGGAGTGTCCCGACTAGGTCCTACGAGCAGTACTTC	CAWSVPTRSYEQYF
TRBV5-4	-	TRBJ2-7	15	TRBD2	TGTGCCAGCAGCTTGGCATTACCCGGGGGGGGCGAGCAGTACTTC	CASSLALPGGGEQYF
TRBV5-1	-	TRBJ2-3	15	TRBD2	TGCGCCAGCAGCTCTTCAGCGGGGTTGGCAGATACGCAGTATTTT	CASSSSAGLADTQYF
TRBV4-1	once	TRBJ1-2	16	-	TGCGCCAGCAGCCAGCCATCTAAGGGGTTCAACTATGGCTACACCTTC	CASSQPSKGFNYGYTF
TRBV4-1	-	TRBJ1-5	16	-	TGCGCCAGCAGCCAAGAAGGGGGGGGGAGCAATCAGCCCCAGCATTTT	CASSQEGGGSNQPQHF
TRBV2	-	TRBJ2-1	12	TRBD1	TGTGCCAGCAGAGACGGGACAGATGAGCAGTTCTTC	CASRDGTDEQFF
TRBV19	-	TRBJ2-3	15	-	TGTGCCAGTAGGCCCACAGGGTTTAGCACAGATACGCAGTATTTT	CASRPTGFSTDTQYF
TRBV9	-	TRBJ2-1	16	TRBD2	TGTGCCAGCAGCGCCCGGGGGACTAGCGGGGGGAATGAGCAGTTCTTC	CASSARGTSGGNEQFF
TRBV5-6	few	TRBJ2-5	15	TRBD2	TGTGCCAGCAGCCTTCTAGCGGGAGGCAGAGAGACCCAGTACTTC	CASSLLAGGRETQYF
TRBV19	-	TRBJ1-1	19	-	TGTGCCAGTAAGGTGAAAGGTTGGGAGGGGAAATTCTGGAACACTGAAGCTTTCTTT	CASKVKGWEGKFWNTEAFF
TRBV2	-	TRBJ1-5	15	-	TGTGCCAGCAGGGGGGCGGGGGCAGGTAATCAGCCCCAGCATTTT	CASRGAGAGNQPQHF
TRBV27	-	TRBJ2-1	13	-	TGTGCCAGCAGTCGGGGGTCCTACAATGAGCAGTTCTTC	CASSRGSYNEQFF
TRBV2	-	TRBJ2-7	14	TRBD1	TGTGCCAGCAGTCCGCTGGACAGGGTGGGGGAGCAGTACTTC	CASSPLDRVGEQYF
TRBV6-1	-	TRBJ1-2	13	-	TGTGCCAGCAGTGACGCGGTCAGGGTCCGCTACACCTTC	CASSDAVRVRYTF
TRBV5-4	-	TRBJ2-7	15	TRBD1	TGTGCCAGCAGCGGATGGGACAGGTCCTCGTGGGAGCAGTACTTC	CASSGWDRSSWEQYF
TRBV29-1	-	TRBJ2-7	14	TRBD1	TGCAGCGTTACCGAACCGGGACAGGGTAGCCCGCAGTACTTC	CSVTEPGQGSPQYF
TRBV27	-	TRBJ2-7	15	TRBD1	TGTGCCAGCAGCGGACAGGGCCAAGGCTCCTACGAGCAGTACTTC	CASSGQGQGSYEQYF
TRBV12-5	-	TRBJ2-7	12	-	TGTGCTAGTGGTCGACACAGGGACGAGCAGTACTTC	CASGRHRDEQYF
TRBV5-4	-	TRBJ2-1	12	-	TGTGCCAGCAGCTTGGACTCCAATGAGCAGTTCTTC	CASSLDSNEQFF
TRBV6-1	-	TRBJ2-7	19	TRBD2	TGTGCCAGCAGTGACCCCCGGACTAGCGGGACACCCAGCTTCTACGAGCAGTACTTC	CASSDPRTSGTPSFYEQYF
TRBV2	-	TRBJ2-7	15	-	TGTGCCAGCAGTCCGTTAGCCTATTCAAACTACGAGCAGTACTTC	CASSPLAYSNYEQYF
TRBV9	few	TRBJ2-7	15	TRBD2	TGTGCCAGCAGCGAAGGGGCGGGAGGGCCCTACGAGCAGTACTTC	CASSEGAGGPYEQYF
TRBV7-9	-	TRBJ2-1	17	-	TGTGCCAGCAGCTTGGTATCGGGTCAACCGGGGGACAATGAGCAGTTCTTC	CASSLVSGQPGDNEQFF
TRBV5-8	once	TRBJ2-2	15	-	TGTGCCAGCAGCTTGGGGGCTCTAAACACCGGGGAGCTGTTTTTT	CASSLGALNTGELFF
TRBV6-5	-	TRBJ1-2	13	-	TGTGCCAGCAGCTCCGGACAGCCCTATGGCTACACCTTC	CASSSGQPYGYTF
TRBV9	-	TRBJ1-3	13	TRBD1	TGTGCCAGCAGCGGGACAGGGGGAGACACCATATATTTT	CASSGTGGDTIYF
TRBV28	once	TRBJ1-2	16	TRBD1	TGTGCCAGCAGTTTACTTAGGGACAGGGGGCTCGATGGCTACACCTTC	CASSLLRDRGLDGYTF
TRBV29-1	-	TRBJ2-7	13	TRBD2	TGCAGCGTTATGGCTAGCGGGGTCCACGAGCAGTACTTC	CSVMASGVHEQYF
TRBV6-4	few	TRBJ1-1	14	TRBD1	TGTGCCAGCACCAAGACAGGGGGAGACACTGAAGCTTTCTTT	CASTKTGGDTEAFF
TRBV19	-	TRBJ2-7	15	TRBD1	TGTGCCAGTAGTACCCTCACAGGGGGACACTACGAGCAGTACTTC	CASSTLTGGHYEQYF
TRBV20-1	-	TRBJ1-1	11	-	TGCAGTGCCAGGCTAAACACTGAAGCTTTCTTT	CSARLNTEAFF